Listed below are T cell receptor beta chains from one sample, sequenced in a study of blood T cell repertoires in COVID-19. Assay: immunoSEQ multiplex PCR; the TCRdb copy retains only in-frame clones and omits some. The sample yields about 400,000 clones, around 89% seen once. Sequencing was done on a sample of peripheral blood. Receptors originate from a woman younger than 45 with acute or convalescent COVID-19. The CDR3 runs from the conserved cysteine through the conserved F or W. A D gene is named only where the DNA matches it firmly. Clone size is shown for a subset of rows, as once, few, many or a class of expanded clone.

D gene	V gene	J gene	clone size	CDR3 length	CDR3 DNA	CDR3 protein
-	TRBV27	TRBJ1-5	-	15	TGTGCCAGCAGTTTATCGAGCCGGGGTCACCAGCCCCAGCATTTT	CASSLSSRGHQPQHF
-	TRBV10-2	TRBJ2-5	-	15	TGCGCCAGCAGTCTCGACAGTGGCCTCCAAGAGACCCAGTACTTC	CASSLDSGLQETQYF
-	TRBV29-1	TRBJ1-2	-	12	TGCAGCGTTGCTTCAGGGCCCTATGGCTACACCTTC	CSVASGPYGYTF
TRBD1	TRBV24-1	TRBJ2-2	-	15	TGTGCCACCAGTGATTTCAAAGGACAGGCCGGGGAGCTGTTTTTT	CATSDFKGQAGELFF
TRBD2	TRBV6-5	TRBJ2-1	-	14	TGTGCCAGCAGTTACTCGGATAGCGGGGCTAAGCAGTTCTTC	CASSYSDSGAKQFF
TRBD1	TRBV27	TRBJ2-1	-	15	TGTGCCAGCAGTCCTGCGGGACAGGGGGCAGATGAGCAGTTCTTC	CASSPAGQGADEQFF
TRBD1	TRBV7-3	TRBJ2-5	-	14	TGTGCCAGCAGCACCACAGGGGGCCTTGGGACCCAGTACTTC	CASSTTGGLGTQYF
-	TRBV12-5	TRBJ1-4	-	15	TGTGCTAGTGGTTTGGTCCCGGGGGAGGATGAAAAACTGTTTTTT	CASGLVPGEDEKLFF
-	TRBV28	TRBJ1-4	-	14	TGTGCCAGCAGTTACGCCAGGACTAATGAAAAACTGTTTTTT	CASSYARTNEKLFF
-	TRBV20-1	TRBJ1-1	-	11	TGCAGTGCTAGAGAGGGGGCCGGAGCTTTCTTT	CSAREGAGAFF
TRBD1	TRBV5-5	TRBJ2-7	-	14	TGTGCCAGCAGCTTGCAGGGGGCTATCTACGAGCAGTACTTC	CASSLQGAIYEQYF
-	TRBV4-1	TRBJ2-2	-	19	TGCGCCAGCAGCCAAAGCCCCCACCCAGACAGAATTTACACCGGGGAGCTGTTTTTT	CASSQSPHPDRIYTGELFF
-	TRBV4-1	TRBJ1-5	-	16	TGCGCCAGCAGCCAAGTATCACAGGGCGGGAATCAGCCCCAGCATTTT	CASSQVSQGGNQPQHF
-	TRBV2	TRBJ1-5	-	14	TGTGCCAGCAGTTTCACATATAGCAATCAGCCCCAGCATTTT	CASSFTYSNQPQHF
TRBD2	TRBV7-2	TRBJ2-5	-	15	TGTGCCAGCAGCGCAAATGCGGGGGGCCGGGAGACCCAGTACTTC	CASSANAGGRETQYF
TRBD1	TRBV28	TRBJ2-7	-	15	TGTGCCAGCAGCCGGAAGACAGGGGTGGTCTACGAGCAGTACTTC	CASSRKTGVVYEQYF
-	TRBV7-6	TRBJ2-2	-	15	TGTGCCAGCAGCACACAGGGTCCGTTTTCCGGGGAGCTGTTTTTT	CASSTQGPFSGELFF
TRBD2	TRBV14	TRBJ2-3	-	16	TGTGCCAGCAGCCTGTATACTAGCGGGACCACAGATACGCAGTATTTT	CASSLYTSGTTDTQYF
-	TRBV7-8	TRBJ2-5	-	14	TGTGCCAGCAGCTTAGGTGGCAGGCTAGAGACCCAGTACTTC	CASSLGGRLETQYF
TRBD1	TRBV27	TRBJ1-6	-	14	TGTGCCAGCAGTCCAGGGACAGATAATTCACCCCTCCACTTT	CASSPGTDNSPLHF
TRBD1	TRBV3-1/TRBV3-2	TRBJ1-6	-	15	TGTGCCAGCAGCCAATCCGACAGGGGAGGTTCACCCCTCCACTTT	CASSQSDRGGSPLHF
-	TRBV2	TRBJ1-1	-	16	TGTGCCAGCAGTGAATACTCCGGCAGGGCCAACACTGAAGCTTTCTTT	CASSEYSGRANTEAFF
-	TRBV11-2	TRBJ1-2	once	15	TGTGCCAGCAGCGTGAACGGACTATGGGCTATGGGCTACACCTTC	CASSVNGLWAMGYTF
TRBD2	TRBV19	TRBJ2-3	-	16	TGTGCCAGTAGTATAAGCGGGGGGTCCCCTTCGGATACGCAGTATTTT	CASSISGGSPSDTQYF
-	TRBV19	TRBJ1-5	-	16	TGTGCCAGTAGTATGGCCGGTGGCAGGCCAAATCAGCCCCAGCATTTT	CASSMAGGRPNQPQHF
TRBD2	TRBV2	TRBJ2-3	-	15	TGTGCCAGCAGCCTTGGGGGGGAGAGCACAGATACGCAGTATTTT	CASSLGGESTDTQYF
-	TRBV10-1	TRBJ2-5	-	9	TGCGCCAGCAATACGGCCCAGTACTTC	CASNTAQYF
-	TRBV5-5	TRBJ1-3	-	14	TGTGCCAGCAGCTGGAGGGAGTCTGGAAACACCATATATTTT	CASSWRESGNTIYF
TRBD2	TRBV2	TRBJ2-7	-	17	TGTGCCAGCAGGCCGGGACTAGCGGGGGGGTTATTCTACGAGCAGTACTTC	CASRPGLAGGLFYEQYF
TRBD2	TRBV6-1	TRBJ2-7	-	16	TGTGCCAGCAGTGCTTCCGTTGGCGGGGGGTCCTACGAGCAGTACTTC	CASSASVGGGSYEQYF
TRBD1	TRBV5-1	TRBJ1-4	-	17	TGCGCCAGCAGCTTGGGGAGGACAGGGGGAAAAAATGAAAAACTGTTTTTT	CASSLGRTGGKNEKLFF
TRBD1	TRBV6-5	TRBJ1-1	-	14	TGTGCCAGCAGTTACTCTAGGGGGCCCACTGAAGCTTTCTTT	CASSYSRGPTEAFF
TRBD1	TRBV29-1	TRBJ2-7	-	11	TGCAGCGTTCGACAGGGGGGCGAGCAGTACTTC	CSVRQGGEQYF
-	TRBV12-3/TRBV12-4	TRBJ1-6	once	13	TGTGCCAGCAGTTTAGCGGAGACTTCACCCCTCCACTTT	CASSLAETSPLHF
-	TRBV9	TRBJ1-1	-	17	TGTGCCAGCAGCGTAGGTGGGAGGGATCTCGGGAATACTGAAGCTTTCTTT	CASSVGGRDLGNTEAFF
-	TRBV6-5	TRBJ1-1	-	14	TGTGCCAGCAGCCTAATGGGGGGGAACACTGAAGCTTTCTTT	CASSLMGGNTEAFF
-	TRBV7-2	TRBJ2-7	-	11	TGTGCCAGCAGCTTTAACTACGAGCAGTACTTC	CASSFNYEQYF
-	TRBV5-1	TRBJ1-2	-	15	TGCGCCAGCAGCTTGGAGCAACAGGGAATTGGTGGCTACACCTTC	CASSLEQQGIGGYTF
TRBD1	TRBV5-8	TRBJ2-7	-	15	TGTGCCAGCAGCGGACAGGGGGCCTTCTCCTACGAGCAGTACTTC	CASSGQGAFSYEQYF
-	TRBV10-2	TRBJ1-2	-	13	TGCGCCAGCAGTGAGGACAGAAACTATGGCTACACCTTC	CASSEDRNYGYTF